Listed here are 21 T cell receptor beta chains from one sample, sequenced in a study of cytomegalovirus exposure and HLA in healthy donors. Vbeta (60) and Jbeta (13) primers were used in the PCR. The method was immunoSEQ multiplex PCR; TCRdb's version includes in-frame clones alone and lacks a portion of them. The table lists 100,000 to 150,000 clones, 70% to 80% of them singletons. The sequenced material came from PBMCs. These TCRs come from a man aged 45-65 years in good health and CMV-seronegative.

This chain uses TRBV18 with TRBJ1-1, with 8 nucleotides matching TRBD1. CDR1 and CDR2 (germline): KGHSH, LQKENI. The J segment lost 1 base and the V segment lost 2 bases, leaving 3 bases of the junction unmatched. There are 15 residues in the CDR3. The CDR3 loop is CASSPATGENTEAFF. CDR3 bases: TGTGCCAGCTCACCAGCGACAGGGGAGAACACTGAAGCTTTCTTT.

This clone was counted a single time. This sequence joins TRBV14 and TRBJ1-2; 7 nucleotides align to TRBD1. CDR1 and CDR2 (germline): SGHDN, FVKESK. With V trimmed by 3 bases and J by 7 bases, 5 bases remained unmatched. This CDR3 spans 13 amino acids. The CDR3 DNA reads TGTGCCAGCAGCCACACAGGGGCCGGTGGCTACACCTTC. Translation: CASSHTGAGGYTF.

This clone was observed a single time. This chain connects TRBV6-5 to TRBJ1-1; D gene uncertain. Germline assignment: CDR1 MNHEY and CDR2 SVGAGI. V lost 6 bases and J lost 8, with 13 bases in between. The CDR3 contains 12 residues. The CDR3 region is CASRSGRGEAFF. In DNA, the CDR3 is TGTGCCAGCAGGTCCGGACGGGGAGAAGCTTTCTTT.

This clone has more than one count but fewer than ten. A read error may account for a junction end that differs from germline. The chain links TRBV7-9 to TRBJ2-7; D is possibly TRBD2 (5 bases). This CDR3 region has 14 residues. Germline V lookup: CDR1 SEHNR, CDR2 FQNEAQ (reference sequence). The CDR3 is CSSSPLDGTYEQYF. The DNA for the CDR3 is TGTTCCAGCAGCCCCTTGGACGGGACCTACGAGCAGTACTTC. Supplemented by reference TRBV7-9 and TRBJ2-7, the full variable domain reads DTGVSQNPRHKITKRGQNVTFRCDPISEHNRLYWYRQTLGQGPEFLTYFQNEAQLEKSRLLSDRFSAERPKGSFSTLEIQRTEQGDSAMYLCSSSPLDGTYEQYFGPGTRLTVT.

CDR3: CASSLTSGGAPDTQYF. In DNA, the CDR3 is TGTGCCAGCAGTTTGACTAGCGGGGGGGCCCCAGATACGCAGTATTTT. The J gene is TRBJ2-3, the V gene TRBV6-6; 14 positions agree with TRBD2. This CDR3 has 16 amino acids. Germline-derived CDR1 and CDR2 are MNHNY and SVGAGI (reference sequence). V was clipped by 4 bases and J by 4 bases; unmatched bases: 4.

This chain connects TRBV2 to TRBJ2-3; possible D gene TRBD1, 5 bases. Trimming took off 7 bases at V and 2 bases at J, with 7 bases between the two ends. CDR1 is SNHLY and CDR2 is FYNNEI in the germline V gene. CDR3 length: 12 amino acids. CDR3: CASNGATDTQYF. As DNA, the CDR3 is TGTGCCAGCAATGGGGCCACAGATACGCAGTATTTT.

This clone was seen just once. The genes are TRBV6-5 and TRBJ1-2, with a weak D call TRBD1 (5 bases). Trimming cost V 4 bases and J 4 bases, with 10 bases left between them. Germline CDR1 is MNHEY and CDR2 is SVGAGI. This CDR3 has 13 residues. The CDR3: CASSLSGAYGYTF. DNA for the CDR3: TGTGCCAGCAGTTTATCTGGGGCCTATGGCTACACCTTC.

This sequence joins TRBV27 and TRBJ2-7, with TRBD1 matching over 9 bases. V lost 6 bases and J lost 5; bases outside the gene matches: 11. The CDR3 is 15 residues long. Germline CDR1 MNHEY, CDR2 SMNVEV (reference sequence). CDR3 region: CASSTRQGEFHEQYF. The CDR3 DNA reads as TGTGCCAGCAGCACGAGACAGGGGGAGTTTCACGAGCAGTACTTC.

In this sample, this clone turned up a few times. The rearrangement joins TRBV2 to TRBJ1-2; weak D call: TRBD1 (6 bases). CDR3 size: 13 residues. Germline CDR1 reads SNHLY; CDR2 reads FYNNEI. Trimming pared 5 bases from V and 2 bases from J, leaving 9 bases between. The CDR3, as DNA: TGTGCCAGCAGTAACACAGGGAACTATGGCTACACCTTC. This sequence encodes CASSNTGNYGYTF. Supplemented by reference TRBV2 and TRBJ1-2, the full variable domain reads EPEVTQTPSHQVTQMGQEVILRCVPISNHLYFYWYRQILGQKVEFLVSFYNNEISEKSEIFDDQFSVERPDGSNFTLKIRSTKLEDSAMYFCASSNTGNYGYTFGSGTRLTVV.

This chain joins TRBV11-2 and TRBJ1-1, with D tentatively TRBD1 (6 bases). The germline V gene encodes CDR1 SGHAT and CDR2 FQNNGV. This CDR3 is 13 amino acids long. The germline V and J ends were trimmed by 5 bases and 1 base, with 8 bases remaining between them. This CDR3 is CASSTDRNTEAFF. Written as DNA, the CDR3 is TGTGCCAGCAGCACGGACAGGAACACTGAAGCTTTCTTT.

The rearrangement uses TRBV7-7 and TRBJ2-1; perhaps TRBD2 as D (6 bases). With 5 bases removed from V and 1 base from J, the gap between germline ends came to 9 bases. The CDR3 sequence is 14 residues long. From germline, CDR1 is SSHAT and CDR2 FNYEAQ (reference sequence). The CDR3 reads CASSHSGSYNEQFF. The CDR3 DNA reads TGTGCCAGCAGCCACAGCGGGTCCTACAATGAGCAGTTCTTC.

The V gene is TRBV27, the J gene TRBJ2-3; no firm D call. Germline assignment: CDR1 MNHEY and CDR2 SMNVEV (reference sequence). Trimming shortened V by 2 bases and J by 3 bases, and 12 bases separated the two germline ends. The CDR3 has 15 amino acids. This chain's CDR3 is CASSLNSRPTDTQYF. The CDR3 nucleotides are TGTGCCAGCAGTTTAAACAGCCGTCCGACAGATACGCAGTATTTT.

The rearrangement uses TRBV5-6 and TRBJ2-7, with a tentative D call TRBD1 (6 bases). The CDR3 runs to 13 residues. CDR1 and CDR2 from the germline V gene are SGHDT and YYEEEE. The germline V and J ends were trimmed by 4 bases and 2 bases, with 10 bases remaining between them. This CDR3 reads CASSQRQAYEQYV. The CDR3 DNA reads TGTGCCAGCAGCCAGAGACAGGCCTACGAGCAGTACGTC.

This clone has more than one count but fewer than ten. V usage is TRBV5-4 and J usage is TRBJ1-1; D is undetermined. The CDR3 runs to 12 residues. V lost 4 bases and J 7 bases, leaving 11 bases between the germline ends. The germline gives CDR1 SGHNT, CDR2 YYREEE (reference sequence). CDR3 DNA sequence: TGTGCCAGCAGCCCGAGGGCAGGTGAAGCTTTCTTT. Translation: CASSPRAGEAFF.

The chain joins TRBV5-4 to TRBJ2-5; D not certain. CDR1 and CDR2 (germline): SGHNT, YYREEE (reference sequence). This CDR3 has 14 residues. V was trimmed by 6 bases and J by 2 bases, leaving 14 bases between them. CDR3 protein: CASTIREAQETQYF. The CDR3 region has the DNA TGTGCCAGCACTATTAGAGAGGCACAAGAGACCCAGTACTTC.

The sample holds a few counts of this clone. The chain links TRBV2 to TRBJ1-2; TRBD1 is a possible D gene (6 bases). V lost 7 bases, J lost 4 bases, and 13 bases lay in between. Germline V gene sequence: CDR1 SNHLY, CDR2 FYNNEI. CDR3 size: 13 residues. The CDR3 spells CASTLQGSYGYTF. The CDR3 DNA follows: TGTGCCAGCACCCTACAGGGTAGCTATGGCTACACCTTC.

The chain employs TRBV2 and TRBJ2-1, with TRBD1 identical over 9 bases. CDR3 size: 14 residues. Germline V gene sequence: CDR1 SNHLY, CDR2 FYNNEI. Losses at the gene ends were 10 bases for V and 6 bases for J; bases not matched to a gene: 10. DNA for the CDR3: TGTGCCACCCTAAGGGACAGGGCAATCAATGAGCAGTTCTTC. This codes for CATLRDRAINEQFF.

DNA of the CDR3: TGTGCCAGCAGTTTACTCACTGCTATTAATGAAAAACTGTTTTTT. Its protein product is CASSLLTAINEKLFF. This sequence joins TRBV28 and TRBJ1-4; D gene unclear. This CDR3 spans 15 amino acids. CDR1 is MDHEN, CDR2 SYDVKM, per germline. Trimming took 2 bases from V and 4 from J, leaving 11 bases between them.

This clone was detected a few times. V usage is TRBV28 and J usage is TRBJ2-2; 7 nucleotides match TRBD2. CDR3 length equals 21 residues. Germline lookup yields CDR1 MDHEN and CDR2 SYDVKM. V shed 5 bases and J 2 bases; nucleotides not matched to a gene: 23. The chain's CDR3 is CASSPGLHFRGRGSNTGELFF. Written as DNA, the CDR3 is TGTGCCAGCAGTCCCGGTCTACATTTTCGTGGGCGGGGGAGTAACACCGGGGAGCTGTTTTTT.

V usage is TRBV7-6 and J usage is TRBJ2-2; TRBD1 aligns across 7 bases. Germline loops: CDR1 SGHVS, CDR2 FNYEAQ. With V trimmed by 5 bases and J by 1 base, 4 bases remained unmatched. This CDR3 has 15 residues. The CDR3 protein is CASSPDRLNTGELFF. The CDR3, as DNA: TGTGCCAGCAGCCCGGACAGGCTGAACACCGGGGAGCTGTTTTTT.

The V and J genes are TRBV9 and TRBJ2-5; D is unclear. V was shortened by 1 base and J by 2 bases, with 9 bases between the two germline ends. Germline-derived CDR1 and CDR2 are SGDLS and YYNGEE. The CDR3 covers 14 residues. The CDR3 DNA reads TGTGCCAGCAGCGTATCCAGCGCACAAGAGACCCAGTACTTC. It encodes CASSVSSAQETQYF.